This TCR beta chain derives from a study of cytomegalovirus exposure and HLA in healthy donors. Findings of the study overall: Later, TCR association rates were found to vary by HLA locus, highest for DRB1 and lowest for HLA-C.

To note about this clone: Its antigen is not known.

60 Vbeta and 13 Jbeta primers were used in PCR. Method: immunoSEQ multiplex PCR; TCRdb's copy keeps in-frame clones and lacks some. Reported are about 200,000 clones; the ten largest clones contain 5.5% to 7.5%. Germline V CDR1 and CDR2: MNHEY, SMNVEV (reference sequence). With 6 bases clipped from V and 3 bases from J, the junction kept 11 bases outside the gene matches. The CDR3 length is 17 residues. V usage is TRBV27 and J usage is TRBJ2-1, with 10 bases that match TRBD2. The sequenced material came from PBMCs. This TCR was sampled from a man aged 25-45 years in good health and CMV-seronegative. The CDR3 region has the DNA TGTGCCAGCAGGTCTAGCGGGGGAGCGGGAAACTACAATGAGCAGTTCTTC. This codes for CASRSSGGAGNYNEQFF.